This T cell receptor beta chain was recorded in a study of metastatic and nonmetastatic thyroid tumors. The overall study: The comparison covered peripheral blood and tumor or nodule tissue in malignant and benign thyroid patients. Study conclusions and caveats: According to reports, the diversity of TCR beta was significantly higher in malignant thyroid tumors than in benign nodules, and this held in both blood and tumor samples.

Using MiXCR, TCRdb reanalyzed the PCR reads. The table has about 19,000 clones, about 30% seen once. Nobody among the patients had been given any treatment before thyroid surgery. As regards this clone: Its target is not known.

After removal of 5 bases from V and 4 bases from J, the junction contained 6 bases not matched to a gene. CDR3 length: 15 amino acids. Germline loops: CDR1 SGHVS, CDR2 FQNEAQ. The TCR was taken from a female donor with papillary thyroid cancer or a benign thyroid nodule (not recorded which). Some clones in this sample may be carry-over from other donors' samples. This chain connects TRBV7-8 to TRBJ1-2; TRBD1 matches 11 bases. The specimen sequenced was adjacent normal tissue. The CDR3 DNA reads as TGTGCCAGCAGCCCAGGACAGGGGGCTGGCTATGGCTACACCTTC. The encoded protein is CASSPGQGAGYGYTF. The full variable domain, in which reference TRBV7-8 and TRBJ1-2 provide the parts outside the CDR3, is GAGVSQSPRYKVAKRGQDVALRCDPISGHVSLFWYQQALGQGPEFLTYFQNEAQLDKSGLPSDRFFAERPEGSVSTLKIQRTQQEDSAVYLCASSPGQGAGYGYTFGSGTRLTVV.